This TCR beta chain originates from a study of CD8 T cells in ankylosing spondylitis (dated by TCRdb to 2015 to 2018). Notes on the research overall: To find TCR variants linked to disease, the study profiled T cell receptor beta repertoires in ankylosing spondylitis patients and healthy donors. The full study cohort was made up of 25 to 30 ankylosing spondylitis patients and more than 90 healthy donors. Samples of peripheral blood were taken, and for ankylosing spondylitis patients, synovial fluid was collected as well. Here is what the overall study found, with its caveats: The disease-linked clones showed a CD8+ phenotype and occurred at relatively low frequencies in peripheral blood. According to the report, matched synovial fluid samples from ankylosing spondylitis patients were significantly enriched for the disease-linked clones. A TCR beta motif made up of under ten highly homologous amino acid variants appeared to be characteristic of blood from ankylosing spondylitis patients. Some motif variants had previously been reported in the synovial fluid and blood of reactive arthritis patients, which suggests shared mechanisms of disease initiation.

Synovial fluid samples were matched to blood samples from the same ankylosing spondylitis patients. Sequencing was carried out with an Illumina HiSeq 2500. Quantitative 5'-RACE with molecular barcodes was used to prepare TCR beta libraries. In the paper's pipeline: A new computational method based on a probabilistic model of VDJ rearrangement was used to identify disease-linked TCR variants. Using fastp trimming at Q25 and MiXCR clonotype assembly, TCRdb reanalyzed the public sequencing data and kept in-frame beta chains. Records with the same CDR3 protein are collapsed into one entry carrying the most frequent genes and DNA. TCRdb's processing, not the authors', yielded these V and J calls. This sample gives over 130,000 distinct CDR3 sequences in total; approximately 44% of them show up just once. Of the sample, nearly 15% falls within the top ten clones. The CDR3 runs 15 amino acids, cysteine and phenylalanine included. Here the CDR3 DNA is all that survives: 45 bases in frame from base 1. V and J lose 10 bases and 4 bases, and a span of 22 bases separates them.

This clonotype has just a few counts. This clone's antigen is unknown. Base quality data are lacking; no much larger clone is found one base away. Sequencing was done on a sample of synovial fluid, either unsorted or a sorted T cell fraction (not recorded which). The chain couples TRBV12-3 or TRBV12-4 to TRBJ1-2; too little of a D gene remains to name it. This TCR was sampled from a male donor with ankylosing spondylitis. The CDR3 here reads CATKKPGAPSYGYTF. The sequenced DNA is TGTGCCACCAAAAAGCCGGGAGCTCCTAGCTATGGCTACACCTTC.